The text below deals with one T cell receptor (beta chain). Its matching antigen is unknown. The source of the sample is a study of shared clonotypes between healthy human individuals. Background on the study: The plates for each donor numbered three CD4 naive, three CD4 memory, two CD8 naive and one CD8 memory. Study-wide results and limits: Generation probability values for non-shared clonotypes were lower than those for clonotypes shared by all four donors. Inspection by rarefaction showed sorted-subset sequencing to be incomplete despite large depth.

The V end lost 3 bases, the J end lost 0 bases, and 9 bases lay between the germline ends. This CDR3 is 14 amino acids long. CDR1 and CDR2 (germline): KGHSH, LQKENI. A CD45RA-negative memory subset and a CD45RA+ naive subset were separated from the CD4+ cells. Produced via immunoSEQ multiplex PCR; TCRdb's table is partial and in-frame only. The repertoire consists of around 550,000 clones, with almost 97% occurring once and the leading ten covering roughly 0.06%. The V and J genes are TRBV18 and TRBJ2-7, with D unresolved. Source material: naive CD4+ T cells sorted from blood. The subset here: CD45RA+ positively selected. The TCR sequence derives from a woman aged 25 to 39 in good health. The CDR3 nucleotides are TGTGCCAGCTCACCGGTCCCGGACTCCTACGAGCAGTACTTC. Protein: CASSPVPDSYEQYF.